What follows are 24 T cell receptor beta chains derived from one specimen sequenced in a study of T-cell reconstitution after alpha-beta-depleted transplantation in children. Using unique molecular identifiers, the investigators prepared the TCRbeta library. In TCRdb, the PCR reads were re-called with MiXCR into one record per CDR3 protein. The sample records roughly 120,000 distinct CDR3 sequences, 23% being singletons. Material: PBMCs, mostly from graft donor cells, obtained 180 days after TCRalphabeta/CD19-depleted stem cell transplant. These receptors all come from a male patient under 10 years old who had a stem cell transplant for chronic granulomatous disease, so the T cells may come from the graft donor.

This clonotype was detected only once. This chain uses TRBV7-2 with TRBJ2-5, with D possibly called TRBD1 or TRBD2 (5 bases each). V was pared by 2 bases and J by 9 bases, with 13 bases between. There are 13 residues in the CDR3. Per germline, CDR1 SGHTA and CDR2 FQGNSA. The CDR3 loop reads CASSLRLLGAQYF. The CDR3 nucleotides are TGTGCCAGCAGCTTACGTCTTCTGGGGGCCCAGTACTTC. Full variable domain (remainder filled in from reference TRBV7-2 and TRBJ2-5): GAGVSQSPSNKVTEKGKDVELRCDPISGHTALYWYRQSLGQGLEFLIYFQGNSAPDKSGLPSDRFSAERTGGSVSTLTIQRTQQEDSAVYLCASSLRLLGAQYFGPGTRLLVL.

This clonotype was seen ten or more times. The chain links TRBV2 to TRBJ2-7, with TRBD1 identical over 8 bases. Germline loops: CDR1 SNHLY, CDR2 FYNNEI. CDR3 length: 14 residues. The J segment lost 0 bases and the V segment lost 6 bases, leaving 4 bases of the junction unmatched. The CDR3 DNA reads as TGTGCCAGCAGAGTTGACAGGGGCTCCTACGAGCAGTACTTC. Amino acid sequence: CASRVDRGSYEQYF.

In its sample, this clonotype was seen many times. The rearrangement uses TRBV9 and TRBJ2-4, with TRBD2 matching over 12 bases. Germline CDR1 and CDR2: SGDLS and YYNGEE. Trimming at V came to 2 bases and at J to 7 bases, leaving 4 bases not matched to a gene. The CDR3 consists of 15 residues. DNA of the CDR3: TGTGCCAGCAGCGTCTCTAGCGGGAGGGGGAACATTCAGTACTTC. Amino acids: CASSVSSGRGNIQYF.

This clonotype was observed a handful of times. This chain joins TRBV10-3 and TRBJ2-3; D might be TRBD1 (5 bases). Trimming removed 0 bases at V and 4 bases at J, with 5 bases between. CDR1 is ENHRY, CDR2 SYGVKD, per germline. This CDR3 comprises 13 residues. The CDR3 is CAISESGADTQYF. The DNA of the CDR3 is TGTGCCATCAGTGAGTCAGGGGCAGATACGCAGTATTTT.

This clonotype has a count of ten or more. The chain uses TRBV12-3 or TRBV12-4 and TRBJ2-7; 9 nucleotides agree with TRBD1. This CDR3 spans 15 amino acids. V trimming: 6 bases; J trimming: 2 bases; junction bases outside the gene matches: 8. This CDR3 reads CASRPRTGATYEQYF. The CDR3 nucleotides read TGTGCCAGCAGGCCAAGGACAGGGGCTACCTACGAGCAGTACTTC.

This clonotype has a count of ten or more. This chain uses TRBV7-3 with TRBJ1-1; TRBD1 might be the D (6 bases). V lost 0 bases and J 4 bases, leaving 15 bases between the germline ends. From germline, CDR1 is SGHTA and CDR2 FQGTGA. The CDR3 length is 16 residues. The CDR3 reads CASSLTRQAHVTEAFF. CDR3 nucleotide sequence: TGTGCCAGCAGCTTAACTCGACAGGCCCACGTCACTGAAGCTTTCTTT.

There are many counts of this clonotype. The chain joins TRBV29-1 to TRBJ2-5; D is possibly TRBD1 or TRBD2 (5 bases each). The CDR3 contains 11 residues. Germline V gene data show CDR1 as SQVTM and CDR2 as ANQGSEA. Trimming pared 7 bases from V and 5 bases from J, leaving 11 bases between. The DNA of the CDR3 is TGCAGCGGAGGGGAACGGGAGACCCAGTACTTC. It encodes CSGGERETQYF.

The CDR3 bases are TGTGCCAGCACCACCAGGACTAGCGGGCTCGCCGGCAATGAGCAGTTCTTC. It is translated as CASTTRTSGLAGNEQFF. V is TRBV28 and J is TRBJ2-1, with 11 bases aligning to TRBD2. Germline CDR1 MDHEN, CDR2 SYDVKM. This CDR3 region has 17 residues. V trimming: 7 bases; J trimming: 6 bases; junction bases outside the gene matches: 14.

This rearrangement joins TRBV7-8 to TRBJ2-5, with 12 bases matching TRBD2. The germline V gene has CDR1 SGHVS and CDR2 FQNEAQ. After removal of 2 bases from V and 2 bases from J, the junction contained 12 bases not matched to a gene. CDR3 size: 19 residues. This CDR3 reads CASSLRAKTSGSRQETQYF. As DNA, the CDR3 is TGTGCCAGCAGCTTAAGGGCAAAGACTAGCGGGAGTCGGCAAGAGACCCAGTACTTC. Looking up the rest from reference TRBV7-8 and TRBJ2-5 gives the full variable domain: GAGVSQSPRYKVAKRGQDVALRCDPISGHVSLFWYQQALGQGPEFLTYFQNEAQLDKSGLPSDRFFAERPEGSVSTLKIQRTQQEDSAVYLCASSLRAKTSGSRQETQYFGPGTRLLVL.

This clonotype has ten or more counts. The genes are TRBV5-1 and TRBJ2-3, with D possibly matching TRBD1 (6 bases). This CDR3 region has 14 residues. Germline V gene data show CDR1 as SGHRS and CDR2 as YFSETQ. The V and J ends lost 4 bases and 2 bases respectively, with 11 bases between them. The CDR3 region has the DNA TGCGCCAGCAGCCCGGGACACACCACAGATACGCAGTATTTT. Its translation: CASSPGHTTDTQYF.

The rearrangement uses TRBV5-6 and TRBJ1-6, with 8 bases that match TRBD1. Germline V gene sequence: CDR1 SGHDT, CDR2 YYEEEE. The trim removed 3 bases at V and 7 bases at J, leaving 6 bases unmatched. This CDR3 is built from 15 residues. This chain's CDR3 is CASSSRQGPNSPLHF. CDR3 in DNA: TGTGCCAGCAGCTCCCGACAGGGGCCCAATTCACCCCTCCACTTT.

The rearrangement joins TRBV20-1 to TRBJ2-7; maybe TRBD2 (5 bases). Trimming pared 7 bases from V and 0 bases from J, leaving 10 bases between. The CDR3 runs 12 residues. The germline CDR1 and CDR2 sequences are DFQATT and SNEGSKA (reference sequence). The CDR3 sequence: CSGTGSSYEQYF. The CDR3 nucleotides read TGCAGTGGGACGGGAAGCTCCTACGAGCAGTACTTC.

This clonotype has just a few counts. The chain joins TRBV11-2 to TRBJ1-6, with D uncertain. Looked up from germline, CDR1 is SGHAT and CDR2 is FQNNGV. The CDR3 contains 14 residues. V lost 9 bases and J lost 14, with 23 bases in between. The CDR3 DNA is TGTGCCAGTCGGCGCGCGGGGAGCTTTCGGACCCTCCACTTT. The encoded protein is CASRRAGSFRTLHF. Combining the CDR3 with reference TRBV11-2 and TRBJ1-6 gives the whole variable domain EAGVAQSPRYKIIEKRQSVAFWCNPISGHATLYWYQQILGQGPKLLIQFQNNGVVDDSQLPKDRFSAERLKGVDSTLKIQPAKLEDSAVYLCASRRAGSFRTLHFGNGTRLTVT.

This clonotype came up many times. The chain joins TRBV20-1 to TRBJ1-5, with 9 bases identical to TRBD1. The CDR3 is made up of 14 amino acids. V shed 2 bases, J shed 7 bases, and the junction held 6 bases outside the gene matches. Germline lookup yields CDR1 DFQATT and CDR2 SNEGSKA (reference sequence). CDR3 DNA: TGCAGTGCTAGATCACGACAGGGGGGACAGCCCCAGCATTTT. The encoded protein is CSARSRQGGQPQHF.

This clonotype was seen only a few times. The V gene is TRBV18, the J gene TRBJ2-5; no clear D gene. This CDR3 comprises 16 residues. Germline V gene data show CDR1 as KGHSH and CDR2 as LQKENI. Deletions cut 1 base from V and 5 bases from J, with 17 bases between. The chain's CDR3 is CASSPLNPGREETQYF. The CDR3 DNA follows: TGTGCCAGCTCACCACTGAACCCCGGCAGAGAGGAGACCCAGTACTTC.

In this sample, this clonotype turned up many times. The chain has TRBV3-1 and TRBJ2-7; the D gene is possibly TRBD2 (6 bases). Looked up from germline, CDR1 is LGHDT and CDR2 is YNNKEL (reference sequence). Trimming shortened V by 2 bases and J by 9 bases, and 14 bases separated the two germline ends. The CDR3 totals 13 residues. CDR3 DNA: TGTGCCAGCAGCCAAAACCGGGACGGGGGGCAGTACTTC. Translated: CASSQNRDGGQYF.

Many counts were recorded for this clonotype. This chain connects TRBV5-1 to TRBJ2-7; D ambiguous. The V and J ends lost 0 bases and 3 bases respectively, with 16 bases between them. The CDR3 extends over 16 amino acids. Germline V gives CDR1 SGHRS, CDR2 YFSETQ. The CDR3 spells CASSLGVSGLFYEQYF. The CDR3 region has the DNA TGCGCCAGCAGCTTGGGTGTGTCAGGCCTCTTCTACGAGCAGTACTTC.

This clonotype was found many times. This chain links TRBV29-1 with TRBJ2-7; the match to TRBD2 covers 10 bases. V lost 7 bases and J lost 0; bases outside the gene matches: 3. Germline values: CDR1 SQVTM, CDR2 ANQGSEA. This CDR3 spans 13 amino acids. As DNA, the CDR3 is TGCAGCGCTGGACTAGCGGACTCCTACGAGCAGTACTTC. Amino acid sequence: CSAGLADSYEQYF.

CDR3 protein: CATSRDLNSYSGNTIYF. The CDR3 nucleotides read TGTGCCACCAGCAGAGATCTAAACAGCTACTCTGGAAACACCATATATTTT. The J gene is TRBJ1-3, the V gene TRBV15; D is unclear. Germline CDR1 reads LNHNV; CDR2 reads YYDKDF (reference sequence). This CDR3 comprises 17 residues. The V end lost 0 bases, the J end lost 0 bases, and 12 bases lay between the germline ends. Filled out from reference TRBV15 and TRBJ1-3, the complete variable domain reads DAMVIQNPRYQVTQFGKPVTLSCSQTLNHNVMYWYQQKSSQAPKLLFHYYDKDFNNEADTPDNFQSRRPNTSFCFLDIRSPGLGDTAMYLCATSRDLNSYSGNTIYFGEGSWLTVV.

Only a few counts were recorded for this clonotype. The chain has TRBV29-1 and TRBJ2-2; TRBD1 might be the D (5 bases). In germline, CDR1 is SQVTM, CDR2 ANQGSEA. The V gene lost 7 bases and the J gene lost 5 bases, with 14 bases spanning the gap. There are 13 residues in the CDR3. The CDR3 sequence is CSADSLGTGELFF. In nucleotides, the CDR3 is TGCAGCGCAGACAGCCTGGGGACCGGGGAGCTGTTTTTT.

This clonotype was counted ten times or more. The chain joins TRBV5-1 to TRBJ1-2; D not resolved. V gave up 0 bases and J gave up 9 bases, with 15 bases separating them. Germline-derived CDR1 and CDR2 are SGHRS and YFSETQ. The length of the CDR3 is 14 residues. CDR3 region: CASSLAQATGSYTF. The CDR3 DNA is TGCGCCAGCAGCTTGGCCCAAGCGACGGGCAGCTACACCTTC.

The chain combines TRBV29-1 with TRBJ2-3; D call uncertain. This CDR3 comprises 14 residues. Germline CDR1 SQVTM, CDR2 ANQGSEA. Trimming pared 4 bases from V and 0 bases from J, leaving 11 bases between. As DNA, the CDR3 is TGCAGCGTTGGGGAAAGACGCAGCACAGATACGCAGTATTTT. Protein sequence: CSVGERRSTDTQYF.

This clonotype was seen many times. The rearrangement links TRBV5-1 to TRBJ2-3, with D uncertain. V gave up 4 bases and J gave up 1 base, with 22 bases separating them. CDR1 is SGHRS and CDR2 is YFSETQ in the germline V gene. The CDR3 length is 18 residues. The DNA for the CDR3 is TGCGCCAGCAGCGTCATTTACCGGGCTAAGGGCGGCACAGATACGCAGTATTTT. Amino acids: CASSVIYRAKGGTDTQYF.

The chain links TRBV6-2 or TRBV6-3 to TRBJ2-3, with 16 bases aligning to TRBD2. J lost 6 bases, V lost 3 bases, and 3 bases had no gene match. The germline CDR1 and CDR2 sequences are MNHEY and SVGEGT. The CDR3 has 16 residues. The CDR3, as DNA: TGTGCCAGCAGTTATGGGACTAGCGGGGGGGCTGATACGCAGTATTTT. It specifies CASSYGTSGGADTQYF.